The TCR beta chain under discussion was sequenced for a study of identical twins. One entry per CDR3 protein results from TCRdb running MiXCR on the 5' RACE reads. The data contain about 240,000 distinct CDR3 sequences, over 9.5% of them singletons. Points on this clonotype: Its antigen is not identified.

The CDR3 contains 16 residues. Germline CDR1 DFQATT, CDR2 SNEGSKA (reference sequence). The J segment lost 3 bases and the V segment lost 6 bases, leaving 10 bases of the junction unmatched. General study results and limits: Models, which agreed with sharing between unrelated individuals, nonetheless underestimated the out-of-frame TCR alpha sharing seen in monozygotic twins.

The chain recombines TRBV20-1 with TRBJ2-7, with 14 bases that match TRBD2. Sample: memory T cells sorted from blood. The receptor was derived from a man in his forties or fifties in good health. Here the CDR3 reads CSARTSGRSPYYEQYF. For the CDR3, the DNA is TGCAGTGCGAGGACTAGCGGGAGGTCCCCCTACTACGAGCAGTACTTC.